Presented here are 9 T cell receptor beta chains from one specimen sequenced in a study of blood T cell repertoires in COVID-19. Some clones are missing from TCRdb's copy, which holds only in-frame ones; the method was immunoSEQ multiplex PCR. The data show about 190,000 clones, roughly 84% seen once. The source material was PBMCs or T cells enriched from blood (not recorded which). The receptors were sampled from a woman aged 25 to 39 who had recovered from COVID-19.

CDR3 coding DNA: TGTGCCAGTAGTCATAGGCGGGAGGGGATCAATCAGCCCCAGCATTTT. Its protein product is CASSHRREGINQPQHF. The chain combines TRBV19 with TRBJ1-5; tentatively, D is TRBD1 (5 bases). CDR3 length: 16 residues. Germline V gene lookup returns CDR1 LNHDA and CDR2 SQIVND (reference sequence). Trimming shortened V by 5 bases and J by 3 bases, and 17 bases separated the two germline ends.

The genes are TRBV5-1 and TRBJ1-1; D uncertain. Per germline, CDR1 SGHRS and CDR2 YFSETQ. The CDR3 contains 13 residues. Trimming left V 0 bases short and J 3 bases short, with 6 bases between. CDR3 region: CASSLAFYTEAFF. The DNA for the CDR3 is TGCGCCAGCAGCTTGGCCTTCTACACTGAAGCTTTCTTT.

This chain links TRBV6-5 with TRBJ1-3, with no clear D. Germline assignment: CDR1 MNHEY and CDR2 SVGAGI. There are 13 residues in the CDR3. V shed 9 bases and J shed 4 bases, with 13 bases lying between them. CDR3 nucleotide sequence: TGTGCCAGTTCGGAGGGCAGAGGAAACACCATATATTTT. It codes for CASSEGRGNTIYF.

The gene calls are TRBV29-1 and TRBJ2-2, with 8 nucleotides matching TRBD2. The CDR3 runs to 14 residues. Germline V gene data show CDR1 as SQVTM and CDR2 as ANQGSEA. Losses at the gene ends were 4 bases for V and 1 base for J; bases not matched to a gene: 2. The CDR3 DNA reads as TGCAGCGTTGGCGCGGGAGGGAACACCGGGGAGCTGTTTTTT. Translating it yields CSVGAGGNTGELFF.

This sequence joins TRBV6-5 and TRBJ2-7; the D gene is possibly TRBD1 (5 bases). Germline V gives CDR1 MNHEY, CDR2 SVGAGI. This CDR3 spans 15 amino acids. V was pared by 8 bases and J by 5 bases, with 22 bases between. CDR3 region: CASPPSLDNPHEQYF. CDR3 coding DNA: TGTGCCAGCCCCCCTTCGTTGGACAACCCCCACGAGCAGTACTTC.

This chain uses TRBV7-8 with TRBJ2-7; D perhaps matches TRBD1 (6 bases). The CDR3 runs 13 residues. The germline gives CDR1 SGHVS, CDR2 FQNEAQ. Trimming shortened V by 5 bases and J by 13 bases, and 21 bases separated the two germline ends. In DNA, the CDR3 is TGTGCCAGCAGCCCAGGGGCCGGGACGGTTACATACTTC. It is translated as CASSPGAGTVTYF.

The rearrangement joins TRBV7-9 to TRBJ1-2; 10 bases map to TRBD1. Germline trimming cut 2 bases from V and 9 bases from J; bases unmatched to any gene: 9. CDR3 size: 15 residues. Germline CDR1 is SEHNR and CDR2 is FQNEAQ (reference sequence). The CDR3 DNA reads TGTGCCAGCAGCTTATCGACCGGGACAGGGGTGAGCTACACCTTC. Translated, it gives CASSLSTGTGVSYTF. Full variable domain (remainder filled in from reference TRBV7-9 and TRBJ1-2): DTGVSQNPRHKITKRGQNVTFRCDPISEHNRLYWYRQTLGQGPEFLTYFQNEAQLEKSRLLSDRFSAERPKGSFSTLEIQRTEQGDSAMYLCASSLSTGTGVSYTFGSGTRLTVV.

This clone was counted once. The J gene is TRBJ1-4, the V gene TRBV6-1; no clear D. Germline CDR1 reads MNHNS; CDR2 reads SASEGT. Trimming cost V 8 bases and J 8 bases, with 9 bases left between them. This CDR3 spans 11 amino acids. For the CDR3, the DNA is TGTGCCAGCCAGGTAGAGGAAAAACTGTTTTTT. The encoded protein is CASQVEEKLFF.

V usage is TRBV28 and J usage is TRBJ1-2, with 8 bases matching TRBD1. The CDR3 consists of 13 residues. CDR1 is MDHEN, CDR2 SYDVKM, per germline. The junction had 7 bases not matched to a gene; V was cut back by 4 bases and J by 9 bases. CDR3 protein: CASSSRDRMSYTF. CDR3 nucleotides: TGTGCCAGCAGTTCCCGGGACAGGATGAGCTACACCTTC.